The 5 T cell receptor beta chains presented below share a single source sample, sequenced in a study of blood T cells in healthy people across ages. Together with a sample-barcoded 5' primer, a J-beta primer mix was included in a second PCR lasting about 7 to 11 cycles. TCRdb re-called the 5' RACE reads through MiXCR, storing one row per CDR3 protein. The sample lists roughly 800,000 distinct CDR3 sequences, 40% to 65% occurring once. What was sequenced was blood. The receptors stem from a man aged 80 or over in good health.

J is TRBJ1-2 and V is TRBV28, with D maybe TRBD1 (5 bases). V gave up 6 bases and J gave up 4 bases, with 18 bases separating them. Germline-derived CDR1 and CDR2 are MDHEN and SYDVKM. The CDR3 is made up of 15 amino acids. The CDR3 loop is CASSTPKGKGYGYTF. CDR3 sequence (DNA): TGTGCCAGCAGCACCCCTAAGGGGAAGGGCTATGGCTACACCTTC.

This clonotype was detected only a few times. This chain joins TRBV28 and TRBJ2-7; D gene unclear. The CDR3 consists of 12 residues. From germline, CDR1 is MDHEN and CDR2 SYDVKM. V lost 2 bases to trimming and J lost 9 bases, with 11 bases between them. CDR3 sequence reads: CASSLPQSVQYF. The CDR3 DNA reads as TGTGCCAGCAGTTTACCCCAGTCCGTGCAGTACTTC.

The chain has TRBV7-2 and TRBJ2-5, with no clear D. Trimming stripped 8 bases from V and 2 bases from J, with 6 bases between. The CDR3 sequence is 11 residues long. Germline values: CDR1 SGHTA, CDR2 FQGNSA. The CDR3 is CASGKQETQYF. The CDR3 bases are TGTGCCAGCGGCAAGCAAGAGACCCAGTACTTC.

The rearrangement links TRBV29-1 to TRBJ2-1; D gene unclear. Trimming stripped 3 bases from V and 4 bases from J, with 13 bases between. The V gene's germline CDR1 is SQVTM and CDR2 ANQGSEA. The CDR3 spans 14 residues. CDR3 loop: CSVDLGQGYNEQFF. CDR3 in DNA: TGCAGCGTTGATCTTGGCCAAGGGTACAATGAGCAGTTCTTC.

The chain uses TRBV29-1 and TRBJ1-2; no clear D. Germline-derived CDR1 and CDR2 are SQVTM and ANQGSEA. Between the trimmed V and J ends, which lost 6 bases and 3 bases, there was a span of 8 bases. The CDR3 is made up of 11 amino acids. CDR3 loop: CSVAADYGYTF. In DNA, the CDR3 is TGCAGCGTGGCAGCGGACTATGGCTACACCTTC.